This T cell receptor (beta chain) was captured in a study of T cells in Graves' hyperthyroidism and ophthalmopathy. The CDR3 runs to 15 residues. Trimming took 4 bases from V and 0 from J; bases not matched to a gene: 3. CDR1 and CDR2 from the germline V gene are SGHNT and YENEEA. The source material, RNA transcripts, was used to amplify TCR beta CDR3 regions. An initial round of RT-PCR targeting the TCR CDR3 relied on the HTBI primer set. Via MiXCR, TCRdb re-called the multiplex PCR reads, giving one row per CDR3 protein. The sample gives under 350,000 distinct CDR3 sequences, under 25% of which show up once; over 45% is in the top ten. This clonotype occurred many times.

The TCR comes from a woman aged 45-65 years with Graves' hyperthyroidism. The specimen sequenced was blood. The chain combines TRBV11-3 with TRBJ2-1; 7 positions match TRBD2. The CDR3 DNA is TGTGCCAGCAGCTCTGGACTAGTCTCCTACAATGAGCAGTTCTTC. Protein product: CASSSGLVSYNEQFF.